The sequence of this T cell receptor (beta chain) was determined in a study of T cell repertoires and Cas9 in healthy adults. About the study: Multi-effector potency, cytotoxicity and lineage were assessed in SpCas9-reactive CD4 and CD8 T cells. Study results and limitations: SpCas9-reactive effector T cells were reportedly restrained in vitro by SpCas9-reactive regulatory T cells.

Germline V CDR1 and CDR2: SGHTA, FQGNSA. V was clipped by 5 bases and J by 0 bases, with 17 bases between them. The length of the CDR3 is 16 residues. On this clone: What it recognizes is unknown.

This table comes from immunoSEQ multiplex PCR, and its TCRdb copy is limited to in-frame clones, with some not included. The table shows over 11,000 clones, with 80% to 90% occurring only once. The J gene is TRBJ2-7, the V gene TRBV7-2; D is undetermined. The sequenced sample was Tregs (CD4+, CD25+, CD127-, CD137-, CD154-) from PBMCs; culture status not recorded. This TCR came from a human donor in good health. The CDR3 DNA follows: TGTGCCAGCAGCCGATTATTGATGGGCCCCTCCTACGAGCAGTACTTC. The encoded protein is CASSRLLMGPSYEQYF. Full variable domain (remainder filled in from reference TRBV7-2 and TRBJ2-7): GAGVSQSPSNKVTEKGKDVELRCDPISGHTALYWYRQSLGQGLEFLIYFQGNSAPDKSGLPSDRFSAERTGGSVSTLTIQRTQQEDSAVYLCASSRLLMGPSYEQYFGPGTRLTVT.